The rows below give T cell receptor beta chains drawn from one sample of a study of blood T cell repertoires in COVID-19. Assay: immunoSEQ multiplex PCR; the TCRdb copy retains only in-frame clones and omits some. The sample gives nearly 200,000 clones, around four fifths of which show up once; 4.5% to 5.5% is in the top ten. Specimen: peripheral blood. The receptors originated from a woman between 65 and 79 years old with active or convalescent COVID-19. Both conserved end residues are part of each CDR3. D genes are given only for firm matches. The size entry is marked missing in some rows and otherwise reads once, few, many or a size class.

d_call	v_call	clone_size	j_call	cdr3_aa	cdr3_nt
TRBD2	TRBV5-1	.	TRBJ2-1	CASSLGLAGAGNEQFF	TGCGCCAGCAGCTTGGGACTAGCGGGAGCCGGCAATGAGCAGTTCTTC
TRBD1	TRBV2	many	TRBJ1-6	CASSGQGSNSPLHF	TGTGCCAGCAGTGGACAGGGCTCTAATTCACCCCTCCACTTT
TRBD1	TRBV7-8	.	TRBJ1-2	CASSITRTGERGYTF	TGTGCCAGCAGCATCACTCGGACAGGGGAGAGGGGCTACACCTTC
.	TRBV4-1	.	TRBJ2-2	CASSPHGGGSNTGELFF	TGCGCCAGCAGCCCCCACGGCGGGGGCTCGAACACCGGGGAGCTGTTTTTT
TRBD2	TRBV5-1	.	TRBJ2-1	CASSLGLAEYNEQFF	TGCGCCAGCAGCTTGGGACTAGCGGAGTACAATGAGCAGTTCTTC
TRBD1	TRBV5-1	.	TRBJ2-7	CASSGAVGQTYEQYF	TGCGCCAGCAGCGGCGCAGTGGGACAGACCTACGAGCAGTACTTC
.	TRBV24-1	.	TRBJ2-2	CATSDRTSDTGELFF	TGTGCCACCAGCGACAGGACCTCGGACACCGGGGAGCTGTTTTTT
.	TRBV7-9	.	TRBJ2-6	CASSHSGANVLTF	TGTGCCAGCAGCCACTCTGGGGCCAACGTCCTGACTTTC
.	TRBV4-1	.	TRBJ2-7	CTRYSGTPSYEQYF	TGCACCCGCTATTCAGGGACACCCTCCTACGAGCAGTACTTC
TRBD1	TRBV2	few	TRBJ1-2	CASGDRVPYGYTF	TGTGCCAGTGGGGACAGGGTCCCCTATGGCTACACCTTC
.	TRBV18	few	TRBJ1-3	CASSPDATDSGNTIYF	TGTGCCAGCTCACCAGACGCAACAGACTCTGGAAACACCATATATTTT
.	TRBV5-4	.	TRBJ2-5	CASSLARRETQYF	TGTGCCAGCAGCTTGGCCAGGAGGGAGACCCAGTACTTC
.	TRBV11-2	.	TRBJ2-7	CASSQNGALQGEQYF	TGTGCCAGCAGCCAAAATGGGGCCCTCCAGGGCGAGCAGTACTTC
TRBD2	TRBV4-2	.	TRBJ2-1	CASSARPTSGSSYNEQFF	TGTGCCAGCAGCGCGCGACCGACTAGCGGGAGTTCCTACAATGAGCAGTTCTTC
.	TRBV6-1	.	TRBJ1-1	CASSETRFEAFF	TGTGCCAGCAGTGAAACCAGATTTGAAGCTTTCTTT
.	TRBV2	few	TRBJ1-1	CAGRRETAVEAFF	TGTGCCGGCCGCAGGGAAACAGCTGTTGAAGCTTTCTTT
TRBD1	TRBV6-2/TRBV6-3	.	TRBJ1-5	CASGRDSHQPQHF	TGTGCCAGCGGCCGGGACAGCCATCAGCCCCAGCATTTT
.	TRBV6-5	.	TRBJ1-5	CASSPTVSNQPQHF	TGTGCCAGCAGCCCAACAGTTAGCAATCAGCCCCAGCATTTT
TRBD1	TRBV5-4	.	TRBJ2-5	CASSSGQGAGQETQYF	TGTGCCAGCAGCTCCGGACAGGGGGCAGGGCAAGAGACCCAGTACTTC
TRBD2	TRBV7-9	.	TRBJ2-2	CASSFGRAGVGSGELFF	TGTGCCAGCAGCTTTGGGAGGGCCGGTGTGGGATCCGGGGAGCTGTTTTTT
TRBD2	TRBV7-3	once	TRBJ2-1	CASSYLGGSSYNEQFF	TGTGCCAGCTCCTATTTGGGCGGGAGCTCCTACAATGAGCAGTTCTTC
TRBD1	TRBV7-6	.	TRBJ2-1	CASSPRQGAPSYNEQFF	TGTGCCAGCAGCCCCAGGCAGGGGGCCCCTTCCTACAATGAGCAGTTCTTC
TRBD1	TRBV3-1/TRBV3-2	.	TRBJ2-2	CASSQDRGRTGELFF	TGTGCCAGCAGCCAAGACAGGGGGCGTACCGGGGAGCTGTTTTTT
TRBD1	TRBV2	.	TRBJ2-3	CASRTQGAFTDTQYF	TGTGCCAGCAGGACACAGGGGGCATTTACAGATACGCAGTATTTT
.	TRBV5-1	.	TRBJ1-2	CASSLSNMEGGYGYTF	TGCGCCAGCAGCTTGTCTAATATGGAGGGAGGCTATGGCTACACCTTC
.	TRBV7-9	.	TRBJ2-3	CASSRIAGKRGTDTQYF	TGTGCCAGCAGCCGAATCGCGGGGAAGAGGGGCACAGATACGCAGTATTTT
TRBD1	TRBV29-1	.	TRBJ2-7	CSARDSLYEQYF	TGCAGCGCCCGGGACAGCCTCTACGAGCAGTACTTC
.	TRBV2	.	TRBJ2-6	CASSAPWDTSGGANVLTF	TGTGCCAGCAGTGCACCCTGGGACACTTCAGGAGGGGCCAACGTCCTGACTTTC
TRBD2	TRBV27	.	TRBJ2-3	CASTSASGRAADTQYF	TGTGCCAGCACCTCGGCGAGCGGGAGGGCAGCAGATACGCAGTATTTT
.	TRBV28	.	TRBJ2-3	CASSSGGGGTDTQYF	TGTGCCAGCAGTTCCGGCGGGGGCGGCACAGATACGCAGTATTTT
TRBD1	TRBV28	.	TRBJ1-1	CASSLGTENTEAFF	TGTGCCAGCAGTTTAGGGACAGAGAACACTGAAGCTTTCTTT
.	TRBV2	.	TRBJ2-7	CASSVRTSGEQYF	TGTGCCAGCAGTGTAAGGACTTCGGGTGAGCAGTACTTC
TRBD1	TRBV2	.	TRBJ2-7	CASSERSRTGGLYEQYF	TGTGCCAGCAGTGAACGATCTCGGACAGGGGGATTGTACGAGCAGTACTTC
.	TRBV6-5	few	TRBJ2-1	CASAVGSNEQFF	TGTGCCAGCGCGGTTGGGTCCAATGAGCAGTTCTTC
TRBD1	TRBV29-1	.	TRBJ2-7	CSVGQGAYEQYF	TGCAGCGTTGGTCAGGGGGCCTACGAGCAGTACTTC
.	TRBV29-1	.	TRBJ1-1	CSVEIGRNTEAFF	TGCAGCGTTGAGATAGGGAGGAACACTGAAGCTTTCTTT
.	TRBV15	.	TRBJ2-7	CATSRLAGEQYF	TGTGCCACCAGCCGCCTCGCGGGGGAGCAGTACTTC
.	TRBV5-1	.	TRBJ2-1	CASSFNLKLGSGSHNEQFF	TGCGCCAGCAGCTTCAATTTGAAGCTGGGGAGCGGGTCACACAATGAGCAGTTCTTC
TRBD1	TRBV3-1/TRBV3-2	once	TRBJ1-2	CASSPLWTGGYGYTF	TGTGCCAGCAGCCCACTCTGGACAGGGGGTTATGGCTACACCTTC
TRBD2	TRBV3-1/TRBV3-2	once	TRBJ2-2	CASSPGGASGSLFTGELFF	TGTGCCAGCAGCCCCGGCGGGGCTAGCGGGAGCCTTTTCACCGGGGAGCTGTTTTTT
TRBD1	TRBV5-6	.	TRBJ2-1	CASSLDGQGRDEQFF	TGTGCCAGCAGCCTTGACGGACAGGGAAGGGATGAGCAGTTCTTC
TRBD1	TRBV19	.	TRBJ2-5	CASSIGQGAQRETQYF	TGTGCCAGTAGTATCGGACAGGGGGCCCAGCGAGAGACCCAGTACTTC
TRBD1	TRBV7-3	.	TRBJ1-6	CASSLQGGSPLHF	TGTGCCAGCAGCTTACAGGGGGGATCACCCCTCCACTTT
TRBD1	TRBV7-2	.	TRBJ2-1	CASSLTGVEQFF	TGTGCCAGCAGCCTCACAGGGGTTGAGCAGTTCTTC
.	TRBV28	.	TRBJ2-7	CASSRRDEQYF	TGTGCCAGCAGTCGCAGGGACGAGCAGTACTTC